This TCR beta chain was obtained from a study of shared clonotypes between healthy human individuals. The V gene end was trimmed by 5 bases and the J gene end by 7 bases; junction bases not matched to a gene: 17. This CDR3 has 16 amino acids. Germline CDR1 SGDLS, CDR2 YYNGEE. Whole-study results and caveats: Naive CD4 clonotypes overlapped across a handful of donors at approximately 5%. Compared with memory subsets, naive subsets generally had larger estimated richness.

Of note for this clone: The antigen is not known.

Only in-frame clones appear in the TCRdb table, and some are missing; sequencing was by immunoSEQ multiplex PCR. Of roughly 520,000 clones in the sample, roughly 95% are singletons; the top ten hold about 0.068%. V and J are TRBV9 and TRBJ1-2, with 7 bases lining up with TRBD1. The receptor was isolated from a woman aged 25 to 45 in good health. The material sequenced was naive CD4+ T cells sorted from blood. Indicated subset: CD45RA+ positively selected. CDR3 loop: CASSTHENPNRGGYTF. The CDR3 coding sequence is TGTGCCAGCAGTACTCACGAAAATCCCAACAGGGGTGGCTACACCTTC.